The next 20 T cell receptor beta chains were all read from a single sample in a study of blood T cell repertoires in COVID-19. Sequenced by immunoSEQ multiplex PCR; TCRdb stores in-frame clones only, minus some. The data show 140,000 to 150,000 clones, more than 75% seen once. The sequencing sample was made of peripheral blood. The receptors were gathered from a man older than 75 with acute or convalescent COVID-19.

The chain employs TRBV2 and TRBJ1-2; no clear D. The CDR3 loop spans 14 amino acids. CDR1 is SNHLY, CDR2 FYNNEI, per germline. V was shortened by 4 bases and J by 2 bases, with 11 bases between the two germline ends. CDR3 in amino acids: CASSGLRENYGYTF. DNA of the CDR3: TGTGCCAGCAGTGGGCTTCGGGAGAACTATGGCTACACCTTC.

The V and J genes are TRBV6-4 and TRBJ1-4; maybe TRBD1 (5 bases). Germline loops: CDR1 MRHNA, CDR2 SNTAGT. V gave up 3 bases and J gave up 6 bases, with 11 bases separating them. The CDR3 sequence is 14 residues long. CDR3 sequence reads: CASSENGGDEKLFF. The DNA of the CDR3 is TGTGCCAGCAGTGAAAATGGAGGGGATGAAAAACTGTTTTTT.

This rearrangement joins TRBV24-1 to TRBJ2-3; 13 bases agree with TRBD2. This CDR3 region has 17 residues. Germline values: CDR1 KGHDR, CDR2 SFDVKD. V lost 0 bases, J lost 4 bases, and 3 bases stayed unmatched. CDR3 nucleotides: TGTGCCACCAGTGATTTGTCTACTAGCGGGAGGGCAGATACGCAGTATTTT. It specifies CATSDLSTSGRADTQYF.

This clone was found a few times. V is TRBV7-9 and J is TRBJ1-5, with D hard to call. CDR1 and CDR2 (germline): SEHNR, FQNEAQ (reference sequence). The CDR3 runs 13 residues. Trimming shortened V by 3 bases and J by 2 bases, and 5 bases separated the two germline ends. CDR3 in DNA: TGTGCCAGCAGCTTCGGGGGCAATCAGCCCCAGCATTTT. It specifies CASSFGGNQPQHF.

The rearrangement uses TRBV10-1 and TRBJ2-7; TRBD1 might be the D (5 bases). The germline gives CDR1 WNHNN, CDR2 SYGVQD (reference sequence). This CDR3 region has 14 residues. V was trimmed by 2 bases and J by 2 bases, leaving 10 bases between them. The CDR3 here is CASSERTSPYEQYF. CDR3 coding DNA: TGCGCCAGCAGTGAGAGGACAAGCCCCTACGAGCAGTACTTC.

The J gene is TRBJ2-1, the V gene TRBV6-5, with 9 bases identical to TRBD1. J was trimmed by 3 bases and V by 0 bases; bases with no gene match: 3. The CDR3 extends over 16 amino acids. Germline V gives CDR1 MNHEY, CDR2 SVGAGI. CDR3 sequence reads: CASSYSTGGNYNEQFF. The DNA for the CDR3 is TGTGCCAGCAGTTACTCCACAGGGGGCAACTACAATGAGCAGTTCTTC.

This clone appeared a single time. V is TRBV5-6 and J is TRBJ2-2; D possibly corresponds to TRBD1 (7 bases). V gave up 0 bases and J gave up 7 bases, with 19 bases separating them. Germline CDR1 is SGHDT and CDR2 is YYEEEE. This CDR3 comprises 17 residues. CDR3 region: CASSLAVRGAGVGELFF. CDR3 nucleotide sequence: TGTGCCAGCAGCTTGGCCGTCAGGGGGGCGGGCGTCGGGGAGCTGTTTTTT. Together with reference TRBV5-6 and TRBJ2-2, the CDR3 gives the full variable domain: DAGVTQSPTHLIKTRGQQVTLRCSPKSGHDTVSWYQQALGQGPQFIFQYYEEEERQRGNFPDRFSGHQFPNYSSELNVNALLLGDSALYLCASSLAVRGAGVGELFFGEGSRLTVL.

DNA for the CDR3: TGTGCCACCAGTGATACGACGGGACACTCGAACACCGGGGAGCTGTTTTTT. Protein sequence: CATSDTTGHSNTGELFF. The rearrangement uses TRBV24-1 and TRBJ2-2; D might be TRBD1 (6 bases). This CDR3 contains 17 residues. Germline CDR1 is KGHDR and CDR2 is SFDVKD. Trimming took off 3 bases at V and 0 bases at J, with 13 bases between the two ends.

This clone was found once. J is TRBJ2-2 and V is TRBV6-5, with a weak D call TRBD2 (6 bases). This CDR3 region has 14 residues. CDR1 and CDR2 (germline): MNHEY, SVGAGI. Trimming removed 0 bases from V and 6 bases from J, with 8 bases in between. This CDR3 is CASSYSRGSGELFF. Here the CDR3 DNA reads TGTGCCAGCAGTTACTCGCGGGGATCCGGGGAGCTGTTTTTT.

The V gene is TRBV11-3, the J gene TRBJ1-6, with no clear D. V was pared by 0 bases and J by 9 bases, with 6 bases between. There are 13 residues in the CDR3. Germline CDR1 and CDR2: SGHNT and YENEEA. CDR3 amino acids: CASSLDRLSPLHF. CDR3 sequence (DNA): TGTGCCAGCAGCTTAGACAGGCTTTCACCCCTCCACTTT.

The chain employs TRBV7-9 and TRBJ2-5; 9 bases are a match to TRBD2. V lost 4 bases and J lost 6; bases outside the gene matches: 15. The CDR3 is 17 residues long. The germline V gene has CDR1 SEHNR and CDR2 FQNEAQ (reference sequence). In DNA form, the CDR3 reads TGTGCCAGCAGCTGGGGACTAGCAGGACGGGGAACACAGACCCAGTACTTC. This codes for CASSWGLAGRGTQTQYF.

The J gene is TRBJ1-2, the V gene TRBV1; the table's TRBD1 call for D was not verified on the DNA. TRBV1 is recorded as a pseudogene. CDR3 size: 15 residues. The CDR3 here is CTSSQETGTRHGYTF. The CDR3 DNA follows: TGCACCAGCAGCCAGGAAACCGGGACAAGACATGGCTACACCTTC.

V and J are TRBV5-1 and TRBJ2-5, with TRBD2 matching over 10 bases. Germline CDR1 SGHRS, CDR2 YFSETQ. Germline trimming cut 0 bases from V and 1 base from J; bases unmatched to any gene: 6. The CDR3 contains 17 residues. CDR3 DNA sequence: TGCGCCAGCAGCTTGGTTCTAGCGGGGGACTTCCAAGAGACCCAGTACTTC. Amino acid sequence: CASSLVLAGDFQETQYF.

The genes are TRBV2 and TRBJ1-5; D gene unclear. The V end was cut by 3 bases, the J end by 5 bases, with 8 bases between. Germline V CDR1 and CDR2: SNHLY, FYNNEI. The CDR3 sequence is 13 residues long. CDR3: CASSDLPDQPQHF. DNA for the CDR3: TGTGCCAGCAGTGACTTACCGGATCAGCCCCAGCATTTT.

The chain links TRBV20-1 to TRBJ2-5, with D tentatively TRBD1 (6 bases). The V end was cut by 6 bases, the J end by 4 bases, with 9 bases between. The CDR3 has 11 residues. CDR1 and CDR2 from the germline V gene are DFQATT and SNEGSKA (reference sequence). The CDR3: CSAGDTETQYF. CDR3 coding DNA: TGCAGTGCCGGGGACACAGAGACCCAGTACTTC.

V gene TRBV10-3 combines with J gene TRBJ2-3; 11 positions agree with TRBD2. Germline trimming cut 8 bases from V and 3 bases from J; bases unmatched to any gene: 10. The CDR3 contains 16 residues. Germline V gene lookup returns CDR1 ENHRY and CDR2 SYGVKD. The CDR3 nucleotides are TGTGCCATCGCCGCGGCTCTAGCGGGAGGAACAGATACGCAGTATTTT. It is translated as CAIAAALAGGTDTQYF.

V and J are TRBV5-1 and TRBJ2-5; 10 bases are a match to TRBD1. V lost 3 bases and J lost 3; bases outside the gene matches: 8. This CDR3 comprises 16 residues. Germline CDR1 SGHRS, CDR2 YFSETQ. The chain's CDR3 is CASSSKPGTGEETQYF. The CDR3 nucleotides read TGCGCCAGCAGCTCGAAACCCGGGACAGGGGAAGAGACCCAGTACTTC.

The chain links TRBV30 to TRBJ1-4; TRBD1 matches at 8 bases. CDR1 and CDR2 from the germline V gene are GTSNPN and SVGIG (reference sequence). The junction had 4 bases not matched to a gene; V was cut back by 4 bases and J by 3 bases. This CDR3 has 14 amino acids. In DNA form, the CDR3 reads TGTGCCTGGACAGGGGGCATGCCTAATGAAAAACTGTTTTTT. Translating gives CAWTGGMPNEKLFF. Variable domain in full (rest from reference TRBV30 and TRBJ1-4): SQTIHQWPATLVQPVGSPLSLECTVEGTSNPNLYWYRQAAGRGLQLLFYSVGIGQISSEVPQNLSASRPQDRQFILSSKKLLLSDSGFYLCAWTGGMPNEKLFFGSGTQLSVL.

V is TRBV9 and J is TRBJ2-1; TRBD2 might be the D (7 bases). The CDR3 length is 15 residues. CDR1 and CDR2 from the germline V gene are SGDLS and YYNGEE. V was clipped by 0 bases and J by 6 bases, with 13 bases between them. This CDR3 reads CASSVAGGHGNEQFF. CDR3 nucleotide sequence: TGTGCCAGCAGCGTAGCCGGGGGGCACGGCAATGAGCAGTTCTTC. Combining the CDR3 with reference TRBV9 and TRBJ2-1 gives the whole variable domain DSGVTQTPKHLITATGQRVTLRCSPRSGDLSVYWYQQSLDQGLQFLIQYYNGEERAKGNILERFSAQQFPDLHSELNLSSLELGDSALYFCASSVAGGHGNEQFFGPGTRLTVL.

CDR3 loop: CASSEMLTSGGGAEQFF. The CDR3, as DNA: TGTGCCAGCAGCGAGATGTTGACTAGCGGGGGGGGAGCCGAGCAGTTCTTC. The V and J genes are TRBV9 and TRBJ2-1, with TRBD2 identical over 14 bases. CDR3 size: 17 residues. V lost 3 bases and J lost 10; bases outside the gene matches: 12. Germline V gives CDR1 SGDLS, CDR2 YYNGEE.